The clone carrying this T cell receptor beta chain turned up a few times. This sample was included in a study of T-cell reconstitution after alpha-beta-depleted transplantation in children. Molecular barcoding with unique molecular identifiers was used for the TCRbeta library. TCRdb processed the PCR reads anew with MiXCR; each CDR3 protein has one entry. The table includes 400,000 to 500,000 distinct CDR3 sequences, approximately 11% detected once. This sequence originates from a human donor who donated a stem cell graft to a child with acute myeloid leukemia. The specimen was PBMCs from the stem cell graft donor, collected from the stem cell graft.

In DNA form, the CDR3 reads TGCGCCAGCAGCCCTGAAAGGGGGGAGGGCAGTGAGCAGTTCTTC. The encoded protein is CASSPERGEGSEQFF. The chain is built from TRBV4-3 and TRBJ2-1, with D tentatively TRBD2 (7 bases). Germline CDR1 and CDR2: LGHNA and YSLEER. The CDR3 has 15 residues. V dropped 4 bases and J dropped 9 bases, with 19 bases sitting between them.